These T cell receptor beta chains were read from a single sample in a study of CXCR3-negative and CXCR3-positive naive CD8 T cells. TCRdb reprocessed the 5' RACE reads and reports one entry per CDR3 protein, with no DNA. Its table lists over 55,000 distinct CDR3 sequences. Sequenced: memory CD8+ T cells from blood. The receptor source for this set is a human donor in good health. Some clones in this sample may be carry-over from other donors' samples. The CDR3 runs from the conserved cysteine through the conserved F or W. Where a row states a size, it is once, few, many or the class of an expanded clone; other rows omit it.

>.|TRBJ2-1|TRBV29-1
CSVEGLWDEQFF
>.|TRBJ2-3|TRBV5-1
CASSWGQGEGDTQYF
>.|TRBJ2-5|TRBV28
CASSSAGGQETQYF
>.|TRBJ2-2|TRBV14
CASSPTGFSTGELFF
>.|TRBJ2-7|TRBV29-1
CSVEAVWDTYSYEQYF
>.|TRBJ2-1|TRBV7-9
CASSFSEGSDYNEQFF
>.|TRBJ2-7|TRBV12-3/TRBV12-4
CASSLGLADYEQYF
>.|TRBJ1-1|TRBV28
CASSLLGNTPENTEAFF
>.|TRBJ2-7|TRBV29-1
CSVVGATYEQYF
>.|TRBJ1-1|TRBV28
CASSFTSTEAFF
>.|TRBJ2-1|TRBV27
CASFATAGTTNSNEQFF
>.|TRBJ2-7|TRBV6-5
CASSNLGTSNKQYF
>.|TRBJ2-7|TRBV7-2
CASSLGTVIYEQYF
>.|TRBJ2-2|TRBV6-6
CASSYSLTGTSDGELFF
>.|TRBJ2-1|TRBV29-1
CSASRTSGREPNEQFF
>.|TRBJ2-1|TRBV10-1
CASSENWGLGNEQFF
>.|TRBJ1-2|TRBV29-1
CSVEGGTEQYGYTF
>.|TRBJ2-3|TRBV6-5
CASSRQSITDTQYF
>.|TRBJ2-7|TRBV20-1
CSAREPRAIHPYEQYF
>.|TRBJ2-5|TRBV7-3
CASSGSGIGETQYF
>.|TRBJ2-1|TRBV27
CASTVRGDEQFF
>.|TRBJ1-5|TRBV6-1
CASSLGFNQPQHF
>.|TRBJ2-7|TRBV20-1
CSALGLAGVSEQYF
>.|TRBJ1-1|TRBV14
CASSPFRVQGTEAFF
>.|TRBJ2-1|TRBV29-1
CSATGAGGSYNEQFF
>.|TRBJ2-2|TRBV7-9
CASSQPSVGTNTGELFF
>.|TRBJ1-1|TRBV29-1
CSVEEGGGYAPNTEAFF
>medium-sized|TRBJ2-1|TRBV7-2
CASSLTTGGSNEQFF
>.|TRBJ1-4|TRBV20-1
CSARVLIRARDEKLFF
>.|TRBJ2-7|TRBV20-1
CSAKPWGDSDEQYF
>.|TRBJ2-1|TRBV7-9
CASSERQGPSYNEQFF
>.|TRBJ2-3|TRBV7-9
CASSPESTDTQYF
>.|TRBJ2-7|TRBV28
CASSFRLLGYEQYF
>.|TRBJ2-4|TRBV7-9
CASSLDTHIQYF
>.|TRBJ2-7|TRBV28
CASSFRASYEQYF
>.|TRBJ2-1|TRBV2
CASSGWIQDYNEQFF
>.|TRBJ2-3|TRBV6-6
CASSYEGHFTDTQYF
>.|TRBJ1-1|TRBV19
CASSIGQEAFF
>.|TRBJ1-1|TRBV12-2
CASRFTGNTEAFF
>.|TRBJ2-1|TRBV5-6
CAVPGQGNEQFF
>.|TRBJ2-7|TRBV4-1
CASSQVQGMGYEQYF
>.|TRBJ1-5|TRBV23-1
CASSHPQGSWPQHF
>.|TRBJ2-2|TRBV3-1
CASSQWDYSNTGELFF
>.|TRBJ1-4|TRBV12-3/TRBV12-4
CASRGQPNEKLFF
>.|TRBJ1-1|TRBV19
CASTPFPETFSGVANTEAFF